This T cell receptor (beta chain) appears in the sequencing data of a study of technical replicates of blood from a few donors. The V gene lost 6 bases and the J gene lost 1 base, with 12 bases spanning the gap. The CDR3 is 14 amino acids. Germline CDR1 is LNHDA and CDR2 is SQIVND (reference sequence). Assay: immunoSEQ multiplex PCR; the TCRdb copy retains only in-frame clones and omits some. Among around 100,000 clones listed, about 94% were seen once. This chain connects TRBV19 to TRBJ1-1; D possibly corresponds to TRBD1 (6 bases). Sequencing was performed on T cells isolated from PBMCs. The source is a human donor in good health. The CDR3 coding sequence is TGTGCCAGTAGACAGGGACCGACGAACACTGAAGCTTTCTTT. Its protein product is CASRQGPTNTEAFF.